The 26 T cell receptor beta chains below were found in one sample sequenced in a study of cytotoxic CD8 clonotypes in ibrutinib-treated CLL. Profiling relied on immunoSEQ multiplex PCR, and the TCRdb table lists in-frame clones only, not all of them. Altogether tens of thousands of clones are present, 68% being singletons, with the ten largest covering around 30%. The specimen comprised PBMCs, sampled after 24 months of ibrutinib treatment. Receptors originate from a human donor with chronic lymphocytic leukemia.

This clone has only one observation. This sequence joins TRBV19 and TRBJ2-4, with a weak D call TRBD1 (5 bases). V shed 7 bases and J shed 6 bases, with 13 bases lying between them. Germline-derived CDR1 and CDR2 are LNHDA and SQIVND (reference sequence). The CDR3 is 13 amino acids. CDR3 region: CASNLGRGNIQYF. In nucleotides, the CDR3 is TGTGCCAGTAACCTGGGAAGGGGAAACATTCAGTACTTC.

The chain couples TRBV7-9 to TRBJ2-1; D ambiguous. Trimming stripped 5 bases from V and 5 bases from J, with 10 bases between. This CDR3 has 13 residues. Germline loops: CDR1 SEHNR, CDR2 FQNEAQ (reference sequence). The CDR3 bases are TGTGCCAGCAGCCCCCTCCCTAACAATGAGCAGTTCTTC. It translates to CASSPLPNNEQFF.

The chain employs TRBV19 and TRBJ2-7, with 8 bases fitting TRBD1. With V trimmed by 4 bases and J by 6 bases, 8 bases remained unmatched. This CDR3 is built from 14 residues. Per germline, CDR1 LNHDA and CDR2 SQIVND (reference sequence). The CDR3 sequence: CASSRVDRDGEQYF. The CDR3 nucleotides read TGTGCCAGTAGTAGAGTGGACAGGGATGGCGAGCAGTACTTC.

In this sample, this clone turned up a few times. The chain recombines TRBV19 with TRBJ1-2; 8 positions match TRBD1. Germline V gene sequence: CDR1 LNHDA, CDR2 SQIVND (reference sequence). CDR3 length: 14 residues. Trimming cost V 7 bases and J 5 bases; bases outside gene matches: 9. CDR3 sequence reads: CASMTGEPLYGYTF. CDR3 bases: TGTGCCAGTATGACAGGGGAACCCCTGTATGGCTACACCTTC.

Within the sample, this clone is large. The chain uses TRBV9 and TRBJ2-5; maybe TRBD1 (7 bases). Trimming cost V 0 bases and J 4 bases, with 10 bases left between them. CDR1 is SGDLS and CDR2 is YYNGEE in the germline V gene. This CDR3 region has 14 residues. CDR3 amino acids: CASSVDRGGETQYF. CDR3 DNA: TGTGCCAGCAGCGTAGACAGGGGAGGAGAGACCCAGTACTTC. The full variable domain, its missing parts supplied by reference TRBV9 and TRBJ2-5, is DSGVTQTPKHLITATGQRVTLRCSPRSGDLSVYWYQQSLDQGLQFLIQYYNGEERAKGNILERFSAQQFPDLHSELNLSSLELGDSALYFCASSVDRGGETQYFGPGTRLLVL.

This clone was seen only once. The chain carries TRBV5-6 and TRBJ2-3; D remains ambiguous. Deletions cut 4 bases from V and 1 base from J, with 13 bases between. Germline V CDR1 and CDR2: SGHDT, YYEEEE. This CDR3 is 15 amino acids long. The CDR3 region is CASSHRVLGTDTQYF. The CDR3 bases are TGTGCCAGCAGCCATCGGGTGTTGGGCACAGATACGCAGTATTTT.

The sample holds a few counts of this clone. The chain has TRBV18 and TRBJ1-3; D not resolved. Trimming removed 2 bases from V and 0 bases from J, with 8 bases in between. The CDR3 runs 15 residues. Germline CDR1 is KGHSH and CDR2 is LQKENI. CDR3 in amino acids: CASSPFGSSGNTIYF. The DNA for the CDR3 is TGTGCCAGCTCACCATTCGGTAGCTCTGGAAACACCATATATTTT.

The chain joins TRBV19 to TRBJ1-5; TRBD1 is a possible D gene (6 bases). Germline CDR1 and CDR2: LNHDA and SQIVND (reference sequence). The CDR3 is 15 amino acids. V gave up 6 bases and J gave up 6 bases, with 18 bases separating them. The CDR3 protein is CASRNQQGSVQPQHF. The CDR3 DNA reads TGTGCCAGTAGGAACCAACAGGGTTCGGTTCAGCCCCAGCATTTT.

This clone was seen more than once but under ten times. J is TRBJ2-7 and V is TRBV19; 7 bases fit TRBD1. This CDR3 is built from 15 residues. Germline V gene lookup returns CDR1 LNHDA and CDR2 SQIVND (reference sequence). The ends lost 7 bases at V and 0 bases at J; junction bases unmatched: 9. CDR3 protein: CASTPDRASSYEQYF. DNA for the CDR3: TGTGCCAGTACCCCAGACAGGGCCAGCTCCTACGAGCAGTACTTC. Full variable domain (outside the CDR3, taken from reference TRBV19 and TRBJ2-7): DGGITQSPKYLFRKEGQNVTLSCEQNLNHDAMYWYRQDPGQGLRLIYYSQIVNDFQKGDIAEGYSVSREKKESFPLTVTSAQKNPTAFYLCASTPDRASSYEQYFGPGTRLTVT.

This sequence joins TRBV7-9 and TRBJ1-4, with D perhaps matching TRBD1 (5 bases). In germline, CDR1 is SEHNR, CDR2 FQNEAQ (reference sequence). The length of the CDR3 is 16 residues. V lost 2 bases and J 2 bases, leaving 12 bases between the germline ends. The CDR3 spells CASSLTDEGTNEKLFF. As DNA, the CDR3 is TGTGCCAGCAGCTTAACCGATGAGGGGACTAATGAAAAACTGTTTTTT. The full variable domain, completed using reference TRBV7-9 and TRBJ1-4, is DTGVSQNPRHKITKRGQNVTFRCDPISEHNRLYWYRQTLGQGPEFLTYFQNEAQLEKSRLLSDRFSAERPKGSFSTLEIQRTEQGDSAMYLCASSLTDEGTNEKLFFGSGTQLSVL.

This clone is medium-sized by share. The chain joins TRBV29-1 to TRBJ2-3, with unresolved D. CDR1 and CDR2 (germline): SQVTM, ANQGSEA. This CDR3 is built from 13 residues. The V gene lost 7 bases and the J gene lost 4 bases, with 15 bases spanning the gap. The CDR3 DNA reads as TGCAGCGGGGTTGTGGCTGGGGCAGATACGCAGTATTTT. Its protein is CSGVVAGADTQYF.

The chain has TRBV15 and TRBJ2-4, with 9 bases matching TRBD1. Germline V gene sequence: CDR1 LNHNV, CDR2 YYDKDF (reference sequence). The CDR3 spans 15 residues. V gave up 2 bases and J gave up 5 bases; unmatched junction bases: 4. CDR3 sequence: CATSRPGQGENIQYF. CDR3 DNA: TGTGCCACCAGCAGACCGGGACAGGGAGAAAACATTCAGTACTTC.

The chain carries TRBV9 and TRBJ1-2, with no clear D. V lost 0 bases, J lost 2 bases, and 11 bases lay in between. CDR3 size: 15 residues. The germline V gene encodes CDR1 SGDLS and CDR2 YYNGEE. CDR3 nucleotide sequence: TGTGCCAGCAGCGTAGACCCGGGAGTAAACTATGGCTACACCTTC. As protein: CASSVDPGVNYGYTF.

This clone appeared a few times. The chain employs TRBV25-1 and TRBJ1-1; maybe TRBD1 (6 bases). Deletions cut 7 bases from V and 6 bases from J, with 15 bases between. From germline, CDR1 is MGHDK and CDR2 SYGVNS. The CDR3 covers 13 residues. The DNA of the CDR3 is TGTGCCAGCATCTCTACAGGGTTCGCTGAAGCTTTCTTT. Translating gives CASISTGFAEAFF. The full variable domain, in which reference TRBV25-1 and TRBJ1-1 provide the parts outside the CDR3, is EADIYQTPRYLVIGTGKKITLECSQTMGHDKMYWYQQDPGMELHLIHYSYGVNSTEKGDLSSESTVSRIRTEHFPLTLESARPSHTSQYLCASISTGFAEAFFGQGTRLTVV.

The genes are TRBV7-8 and TRBJ2-7; D is unclear. There are 14 residues in the CDR3. The V gene lost 1 base and the J gene lost 7 bases, with 14 bases spanning the gap. Per germline, CDR1 SGHVS and CDR2 FQNEAQ. CDR3 DNA: TGTGCCAGCAGCTTAGAACGGTGGGCCCTTGAGCAGTACTTC. Translated: CASSLERWALEQYF.

The gene calls are TRBV11-3 and TRBJ2-1; 8 bases are shared with TRBD2. The germline V gene has CDR1 SGHNT and CDR2 YENEEA. V trimming: 1 base; J trimming: 5 bases; junction bases outside the gene matches: 4. The CDR3 runs 15 residues. CDR3 nucleotides: TGTGCCAGCAGCTTAGCGCGGGGGGTTAACAATGAGCAGTTCTTC. Its protein is CASSLARGVNNEQFF.

The chain has TRBV7-9 and TRBJ1-1, with 12 bases that match TRBD1. The CDR3 contains 17 residues. Looked up from germline, CDR1 is SEHNR and CDR2 is FQNEAQ (reference sequence). After removal of 5 bases from V and 6 bases from J, the junction contained 13 bases not matched to a gene. The CDR3 nucleotides are TGTGCCAGCAGCCCCGAAGGGACAGGGGGCGGCTGGTCTGAAGCTTTCTTT. Amino acid sequence: CASSPEGTGGGWSEAFF. The complete variable domain, with remaining parts taken from reference TRBV7-9 and TRBJ1-1, reads DTGVSQNPRHKITKRGQNVTFRCDPISEHNRLYWYRQTLGQGPEFLTYFQNEAQLEKSRLLSDRFSAERPKGSFSTLEIQRTEQGDSAMYLCASSPEGTGGGWSEAFFGQGTRLTVV.

V and J are TRBV29-1 and TRBJ1-1, with TRBD1 matching over 7 bases. Losses at the gene ends were 3 bases for V and 7 bases for J; bases not matched to a gene: 11. Germline CDR1 reads SQVTM; CDR2 reads ANQGSEA. There are 14 residues in the CDR3. CDR3 DNA sequence: TGCAGCGTTGACTTTGGAACAGGGGTGGGTGAAGCTTTCTTT. It encodes CSVDFGTGVGEAFF.

This chain uses TRBV15 with TRBJ2-1; perhaps TRBD2 as D (7 bases). Trimming removed 5 bases at V and 4 bases at J, with 15 bases between. From germline, CDR1 is LNHNV and CDR2 YYDKDF (reference sequence). The CDR3 spans 15 residues. The CDR3 DNA is TGTGCCACCAGCGACTGGGGGGGCCGGTACAATGAGCAGTTCTTC. Amino acids: CATSDWGGRYNEQFF. Full variable domain (outside the CDR3, taken from reference TRBV15 and TRBJ2-1): DAMVIQNPRYQVTQFGKPVTLSCSQTLNHNVMYWYQQKSSQAPKLLFHYYDKDFNNEADTPDNFQSRRPNTSFCFLDIRSPGLGDTAMYLCATSDWGGRYNEQFFGPGTRLTVL.

This clone was detected once. The sample holds other DNA sequences that translate to the same CDR3. The rearrangement joins TRBV25-1 to TRBJ2-7; D is perhaps TRBD1 (5 bases). The germline CDR1 and CDR2 sequences are MGHDK and SYGVNS. CDR3 length equals 13 residues. Trimming removed 6 bases from V and 2 bases from J, with 11 bases in between. This CDR3 is CASRGQGTYEQYF. CDR3 in DNA: TGTGCCAGCAGGGGGCAGGGAACCTACGAGCAGTACTTC.

This clone has a single count. The chain combines TRBV7-8 with TRBJ2-7; 10 bases match TRBD2. The germline V gene has CDR1 SGHVS and CDR2 FQNEAQ. The CDR3 runs 15 residues. V was pared by 5 bases and J by 6 bases, with 10 bases of the junction left unmatched. CDR3 residues: CASSKVLAGQGEQYF. CDR3 coding DNA: TGTGCCAGCAGCAAGGTACTAGCGGGGCAAGGCGAGCAGTACTTC.

This clone was found a few times. The rearrangement joins TRBV27 to TRBJ1-4, with D possibly being TRBD1 (6 bases). V dropped 0 bases and J dropped 7 bases, with 12 bases sitting between them. The CDR3 is 15 residues long. Looked up from germline, CDR1 is MNHEY and CDR2 is SMNVEV (reference sequence). The CDR3 bases are TGTGCCAGCAGTTTATCGTCAAGGGGGGCTGAAAAACTGTTTTTT. Translating it yields CASSLSSRGAEKLFF.

In this sample, this clone is medium-sized. The gene calls are TRBV27 and TRBJ1-6; 9 bases agree with TRBD1. Germline V gene lookup returns CDR1 MNHEY and CDR2 SMNVEV (reference sequence). The trim removed 3 bases at V and 11 bases at J, leaving 11 bases unmatched. The CDR3 consists of 16 residues. CDR3 coding DNA: TGTGCCAGCAGTTTCATCCCACAGGGGGCCCATCCACCCCTCCACTTT. As protein: CASSFIPQGAHPPLHF.

The chain couples TRBV29-1 to TRBJ2-7; TRBD2 aligns across 8 bases. Germline assignment: CDR1 SQVTM and CDR2 ANQGSEA. CDR3 length equals 16 residues. J was trimmed by 2 bases and V by 3 bases; bases with no gene match: 12. The CDR3 DNA follows: TGCAGCGTTGAGGGCTACGGGAGGGGAGTCGCCTACGAGCAGTACTTC. Residues: CSVEGYGRGVAYEQYF.

The chain links TRBV7-8 to TRBJ2-1; D possibly corresponds to TRBD1 (6 bases). This CDR3 is 13 amino acids long. Trimming took 1 base from V and 8 from J, leaving 9 bases between them. Germline lookup yields CDR1 SGHVS and CDR2 FQNEAQ. CDR3 amino acids: CASSLGQAYEQFF. The CDR3 DNA reads as TGTGCCAGCAGCTTAGGACAGGCCTATGAGCAGTTCTTC.

This clone was counted only a few times. The chain combines TRBV19 with TRBJ2-5, with 7 bases aligning to TRBD1. This CDR3 contains 16 residues. Germline V CDR1 and CDR2: LNHDA, SQIVND (reference sequence). Trimming cost V 1 base and J 5 bases; bases outside gene matches: 10. The CDR3 coding sequence is TGTGCCAGTAGTATAGTGAGGGGGCAGGGGATGGAGACCCAGTACTTC. This codes for CASSIVRGQGMETQYF.